These 18 T cell receptor beta chains share one sample of origin, sequenced in a study of T cells in localized non-small cell lung cancer. The data were produced by immunoSEQ multiplex PCR, yet TCRdb's version contains in-frame clones alone and is incomplete. Altogether about 40,000 clones are present, roughly 91% being singletons, with the ten largest covering 8% to 11%. The source was PBMCs, collected before any cancer treatment. These TCRs come from a woman between 35 and 75 years old with stage II lung adenocarcinoma.

The rearrangement uses TRBV5-6 and TRBJ2-1; no reliable D call. V dropped 4 bases and J dropped 4 bases, with 6 bases sitting between them. This CDR3 has 12 residues. CDR1 SGHDT and CDR2 YYEEEE come from the germline V gene. As DNA, the CDR3 is TGTGCCAGCAGCGTGGATTACAATGAGCAGTTCTTC. This codes for CASSVDYNEQFF.

This CDR3 is CASSAGAGELFF. The DNA of the CDR3 is TGTGCCAGCAGCGCAGGGGCCGGGGAGCTGTTTTTT. This chain uses TRBV5-6 with TRBJ2-2, with D maybe TRBD1 (6 bases). This CDR3 has 12 residues. The germline CDR1 and CDR2 sequences are SGHDT and YYEEEE. Trimming took off 4 bases at V and 6 bases at J, with 7 bases between the two ends.

The genes are TRBV5-1 and TRBJ2-1; TRBD2 matches 8 bases. CDR1 and CDR2 (germline): SGHRS, YFSETQ. The CDR3 is 15 amino acids. The ends lost 4 bases at V and 8 bases at J; junction bases unmatched: 11. CDR3: CASSPEGRGVDEQFF. CDR3 nucleotides: TGCGCCAGCAGCCCCGAGGGGCGGGGGGTGGATGAGCAGTTCTTC.

The chain joins TRBV4-2 to TRBJ1-1; the match to TRBD1 covers 9 bases. The CDR3 length is 17 residues. V trimming: 2 bases; J trimming: 1 base; junction bases outside the gene matches: 8. Germline V gene data show CDR1 as LGHNA and CDR2 as YNFKEQ. The CDR3 DNA reads as TGTGCCAGCAGCCAACTATTTACAGGGGGCGGGAACACTGAAGCTTTCTTT. Protein sequence: CASSQLFTGGGNTEAFF.

V usage is TRBV10-3 and J usage is TRBJ1-4; no reliable D call. V was pared by 3 bases and J by 0 bases, with 8 bases between. This CDR3 contains 15 residues. Germline assignment: CDR1 ENHRY and CDR2 SYGVKD. The CDR3 DNA follows: TGTGCCATCAGTGACAGCCAAGCAACTAATGAAAAACTGTTTTTT. It is translated as CAISDSQATNEKLFF.

The V and J genes are TRBV6-1 and TRBJ1-4, with D possibly matching TRBD1 (6 bases). The CDR3 sequence is 15 residues long. The germline V and J ends were trimmed by 0 bases and 7 bases, with 12 bases remaining between them. Germline CDR1 reads MNHNS; CDR2 reads SASEGT. The DNA for the CDR3 is TGTGCCAGCAGTGAAGCGAGGGGGGCTTTTGAAAAACTGTTTTTT. As protein: CASSEARGAFEKLFF.

V and J are TRBV12-2 and TRBJ1-4; TRBD1 reflects the table's D call only, with no check against the DNA. TRBV12-2 is assigned pseudogene status. The CDR3 has 15 residues. The CDR3 region has the DNA TGTGCAAGTCGCCCCGTGGACAGGGGAAATGAAAAACTGTTTTTT. Amino acid sequence: CASRPVDRGNEKLFF.

The chain combines TRBV10-2 with TRBJ1-2; 7 bases are shared with TRBD1. The trim removed 2 bases at V and 2 bases at J, leaving 2 bases unmatched. CDR3 length equals 14 residues. Germline assignment: CDR1 WSHSY and CDR2 SAAADI. CDR3 loop: CASSEEDRNYGYTF. In DNA form, the CDR3 reads TGCGCCAGCAGTGAGGAGGACAGGAACTATGGCTACACCTTC.

The chain couples TRBV7-9 to TRBJ2-1, with D possibly being TRBD2 (6 bases). Germline-derived CDR1 and CDR2 are SEHNR and FQNEAQ (reference sequence). V was cut by 5 bases and J by 8 bases, with 16 bases left in between. The CDR3 totals 14 residues. CDR3 residues: CASSLRKEGDEQFF. The CDR3 DNA sequence: TGTGCCAGCAGCCTTCGAAAGGAGGGCGATGAGCAGTTCTTC.

The chain couples TRBV18 to TRBJ2-1, with D possibly being TRBD1 (5 bases). Trimming took 6 bases from V and 4 from J, leaving 10 bases between them. CDR1 is KGHSH and CDR2 is LQKENI in the germline V gene. The CDR3 is 13 residues long. Here the CDR3 reads CASSLDSYNEQFF. As DNA, the CDR3 is TGTGCCAGCTCTCTAGACAGTTACAATGAGCAGTTCTTC.

This clone was counted once. The chain recombines TRBV27 with TRBJ2-3; D remains unclear. Per germline, CDR1 MNHEY and CDR2 SMNVEV (reference sequence). The CDR3 length is 15 residues. Trimming removed 2 bases from V and 0 bases from J, with 9 bases in between. The CDR3 loop is CASSLGRTSTDTQYF. CDR3 DNA sequence: TGTGCCAGCAGTTTAGGTCGAACTAGCACAGATACGCAGTATTTT.

This rearrangement joins TRBV28 to TRBJ2-5; 7 positions match TRBD1. The length of the CDR3 is 14 residues. The junction had 4 bases not matched to a gene; V was cut back by 4 bases and J by 2 bases. Germline CDR1 reads MDHEN; CDR2 reads SYDVKM. The CDR3 region has the DNA TGTGCCAGCAGTTCCGACAGGGCACAAGAGACCCAGTACTTC. Its translation is CASSSDRAQETQYF. The full variable domain, its missing parts supplied by reference TRBV28 and TRBJ2-5, is DVKVTQSSRYLVKRTGEKVFLECVQDMDHENMFWYRQDPGLGLRLIYFSYDVKMKEKGDIPEGYSVSREKKERFSLILESASTNQTSMYLCASSSDRAQETQYFGPGTRLLVL.

The chain recombines TRBV5-1 with TRBJ2-2; the match to TRBD2 covers 9 bases. The CDR3 contains 16 residues. J was trimmed by 4 bases and V by 2 bases; bases with no gene match: 6. CDR1 and CDR2 (germline): SGHRS, YFSETQ. The CDR3 DNA sequence: TGCGCCAGCAGCTTAATGAGCGGGAGGCCCACCGGGGAGCTGTTTTTT. Translating gives CASSLMSGRPTGELFF.

The rearrangement joins TRBV11-2 to TRBJ2-1; 13 bases align to TRBD2. The CDR3 totals 15 residues. J was trimmed by 6 bases and V by 5 bases; bases with no gene match: 4. Germline V gives CDR1 SGHAT, CDR2 FQNNGV. CDR3 sequence reads: CASSQGLAGVNEQFF. CDR3 DNA: TGTGCCAGCAGCCAAGGACTAGCGGGAGTCAATGAGCAGTTCTTC.

This CDR3 is CASSLGSRGGTEAFF. The CDR3, as DNA: TGTGCCAGCAGCTTAGGGTCTCGGGGGGGCACTGAAGCTTTCTTT. The rearrangement links TRBV7-6 to TRBJ1-1; D is perhaps TRBD1 (5 bases). V lost 1 base and J lost 4, with 13 bases in between. The CDR3 contains 15 residues. Looked up from germline, CDR1 is SGHVS and CDR2 is FNYEAQ. Together with reference TRBV7-6 and TRBJ1-1, the CDR3 gives the full variable domain: GAGVSQSPRYKVTKRGQDVALRCDPISGHVSLYWYRQALGQGPEFLTYFNYEAQQDKSGLPNDRFSAERPEGSISTLTIQRTEQRDSAMYRCASSLGSRGGTEAFFGQGTRLTVV.

This clone came up once. The rearrangement joins TRBV19 to TRBJ2-3, with 8 bases fitting TRBD1. CDR1 is LNHDA, CDR2 SQIVND, per germline (reference sequence). This CDR3 is built from 19 residues. Trimming at V came to 5 bases and at J to 2 bases, leaving 18 bases not matched to a gene. CDR3 protein: CASSHQGRQGTNPTDTQYF. DNA for the CDR3: TGTGCCAGTAGTCATCAGGGGCGACAGGGGACCAACCCCACAGATACGCAGTATTTT.

The rearrangement joins TRBV28 to TRBJ1-1; a weak D match, TRBD1 (5 bases). Germline V CDR1 and CDR2: MDHEN, SYDVKM. The CDR3 runs to 14 residues. Trimming stripped 6 bases from V and 4 bases from J, with 15 bases between. The CDR3 nucleotides are TGTGCCAGCAGGGTGTCAGGGACGGGCACTGAAGCTTTCTTT. This encodes CASRVSGTGTEAFF.

The gene calls are TRBV28 and TRBJ2-7; 10 bases map to TRBD1. V was clipped by 3 bases and J by 0 bases; unmatched bases: 5. This CDR3 contains 16 residues. Germline loops: CDR1 MDHEN, CDR2 SYDVKM. The CDR3 nucleotides read TGTGCCAGCAGTTTTGGGACAGGGGCGAACTCCTACGAGCAGTACTTC. Translation: CASSFGTGANSYEQYF.